This T cell receptor (beta chain) was recovered during a study of CD8 T cells in ankylosing spondylitis. Study-wide results and caveats: From matched ankylosing spondylitis synovial fluid, disease-linked clones were reportedly recovered at significantly enriched levels. Those disease-linked clones were CD8+; they were also relatively rare in peripheral blood. One TCR beta motif, made up of 7 or 8 highly homologous variants, appeared characteristic of ankylosing spondylitis blood.

The germline V gene encodes CDR1 MNHNS and CDR2 SASEGT. V was clipped by 3 bases and J by 6 bases, with 10 bases between them. The CDR3 loop spans 13 amino acids. With respect to this clonotype: No antigen is known for it.

Each CDR3 protein gets one entry after TCRdb re-called the 5' RACE reads with MiXCR. This table holds roughly 150,000 distinct CDR3 sequences, 25% to 35% found once. What was sequenced was synovial fluid, either unsorted or a sorted T cell fraction (not recorded which). This TCR derives from a male donor with ankylosing spondylitis. The gene calls are TRBV6-1 and TRBJ2-3; TRBD1 is a possible D gene (5 bases). The CDR3 loop reads CASSDRVGDTQYF. CDR3 nucleotides: TGTGCCAGCAGTGACAGGGTGGGGGATACGCAGTATTTT.